This T cell receptor beta chain was recovered during a study of breast tumors, draining lymph nodes, adjacent tissues listed by TCRdb under 2016. With respect to the entire study: Breast cancer patients provided tumor, adjacent nontumor tissue and axillary lymph nodes, and the study compared the TCR beta repertoires across these three sources. In human breast cancer, the study set out to evaluate how tumor, surrounding tissue and draining lymph node repertoires relate to one another and whether T cells may move between these sites. The investigation overall reported the following: The data were considered consistent with the idea that most tumor T cells come from the lymph node and then expand in tumor tissue. T-cell repertoire diversity in tumors was found to be lower than in lymph nodes but higher than in nontumor tissue, and preferential V and J gene usage was observed. Tumor and nontumor tissue repertoires were found to be significantly more similar in luminal-like than in basal-like breast cancer. The conclusion that tumor T cells originate in lymph nodes was presented as consistent with a hypothesis rather than as directly demonstrated.

The axillary draining lymph nodes of breast cancer patients were the source of the lymph node samples. The instrument given in TCRdb is Illumina HiSeq 2000. Multiplex PCR amplification was used to generate the TCR beta chain libraries. The amplified TCR beta chain products were analyzed by high-throughput sequencing. TCRdb's own reprocessing of the public reads used fastp at Q25 and MiXCR and kept productive beta chains. Identical CDR3 proteins give one entry, which carries the most common genes and DNA. The sample yields about 130,000 distinct CDR3 sequences; 15% to 20% were counted once. The biggest ten clones account for roughly 4% of the sample. V was cut back by 3 bases and J by 1 base, leaving a gap of 10 bases between them. The CDR1 and CDR2 encoded by the germline V gene are MGHRA and YSYEKL. The CDR3 starts with the cysteine, ends with the phenylalanine, and has 14 residues. Only the CDR3 DNA is retained, 42 bases long and in frame from the first base.

This clonotype was observed many times. Its cognate antigen has yet to be identified. Base quality data are lacking; no much larger clone is found one base away. The clonotype comes from a female donor with breast cancer. Some clones in this sample may be carry-over from other donors' samples. The rearrangement combines TRBV4-1 with TRBJ2-7; the D gene is perhaps TRBD2, on 5 matching bases. Sequencing was done on a sample of axillary lymph node tissue. The DNA is as follows: TGCGCCAGCAGCCAGTTACCGGGGTCCTACGAGCAGTACTTC. Its amino acids are CASSQLPGSYEQYF.